This T cell receptor (beta chain) was retrieved from a study of blood T cells in healthy people across ages. Study-level findings and limits: With age, beta diversity per million T cells declined roughly linearly, significantly by 30 to 50.

This CDR3 comprises 17 residues. Per the germline V gene, CDR1 is SGHVS and CDR2 is FNYEAQ. The ends lost 4 bases at V and 3 bases at J; junction bases unmatched: 8. PCR was performed a second time for 7 to 11 cycles using a sample-barcoded 5' primer and a J-beta primer mix. TCRdb recomputed calls from the 5' RACE reads with MiXCR, one row per CDR3 protein. The table records about 840,000 distinct CDR3 sequences, about 28% of them present only once. Comment on this clonotype: What it binds is unknown.

This sample was also put to use in a study of T cells of mothers and their children. From that paper: The TCR beta CDR3 read count exceeded 9.5 million for each mother and was several million for each child. In both related and unrelated pairs, TCR recombination output is shaped similarly by thymic selection.

Sequencing was performed on blood. The rearrangement links TRBV7-6 to TRBJ2-1; TRBD2 matches at 11 bases. This clonotype originated in a woman aged 40 to 50 in good health. Here the CDR3 reads CASSSRLAGQLYNEQFF. In DNA, the CDR3 is TGTGCCAGCAGCTCCCGACTAGCGGGGCAACTCTACAATGAGCAGTTCTTC.